These T cell receptor beta chains were read from a single sample in a study of T cell responses to AZD1222 COVID-19 vaccine. Produced via immunoSEQ multiplex PCR; TCRdb's table is partial and in-frame only. The data hold about 130,000 clones, with around 87% observed a single time. The sequencing used peripheral blood, collected on day 0 of AZD1222 vaccination. These receptors were taken from an adult in good health. Both conserved end residues are part of each CDR3. The order of the fields is clone size, V gene, D gene, J gene, CDR3 protein, CDR3 DNA. The D gene is left open where the match is weak. The listing skips clone size in some rows; elsewhere it reads once, few, many or a size class.

>.|TRBV27|.|TRBJ2-3
CASRPGIYPPDTQYF
TGTGCCAGCAGGCCCGGGATTTACCCTCCAGATACGCAGTATTTT
>.|TRBV5-4|.|TRBJ2-1
CASSRTATNNEQFF
TGTGCCAGCAGCCGTACAGCGACTAACAATGAGCAGTTCTTC
>.|TRBV29-1|.|TRBJ2-7
CSVVQGYEQYF
TGCAGCGTAGTTCAGGGATACGAGCAGTACTTC
>.|TRBV15|.|TRBJ1-1
CATSRDQGTEAFF
TGTGCCACCAGCAGAGATCAAGGCACTGAAGCTTTCTTT
>.|TRBV5-4|.|TRBJ1-4
CASSAGGGRSTNEKLFF
TGTGCCAGCAGCGCCGGGGGGGGACGGTCAACTAATGAAAAACTGTTTTTT
>.|TRBV6-1|.|TRBJ1-6
CASSEVIARLHF
TGTGCCAGCAGTGAAGTTATCGCCCGCCTCCACTTT
>.|TRBV19|.|TRBJ1-2
CASQSLRTDYGYTF
TGTGCCTCACAAAGCCTCCGGACCGACTATGGCTACACCTTC
>.|TRBV2|TRBD1|TRBJ2-2
CASRAPGQGFAGELFF
TGTGCCAGCAGGGCACCGGGACAGGGGTTTGCCGGGGAGCTGTTTTTT
>.|TRBV10-3|.|TRBJ1-1
CAISESGGLAFF
TGTGCCATCAGTGAGTCAGGTGGCCTTGCTTTCTTT
>.|TRBV7-2|TRBD1|TRBJ1-2
CASSPGGQFYGYTF
TGTGCCAGCAGCCCCGGGGGACAGTTCTATGGCTACACCTTC
>.|TRBV7-9|.|TRBJ1-1
CASSFGDTEAFF
TGTGCCAGCAGCTTTGGTGACACTGAAGCTTTCTTT
>.|TRBV12-3/TRBV12-4|.|TRBJ2-6
CASRPTGARVLTF
TGTGCCAGCAGACCAACCGGGGCCAGGGTCCTGACTTTC
>few|TRBV27|TRBD1|TRBJ2-7
CASGGQDNYEQYF
TGTGCCAGCGGGGGACAGGACAACTACGAGCAGTACTTC
>.|TRBV27|.|TRBJ1-2
CASTPSGAVFGYTF
TGTGCCAGTACCCCGTCCGGAGCCGTCTTCGGCTACACCTTC
>once|TRBV7-9|TRBD1|TRBJ2-4
CASSFPDRGGNIQYF
TGTGCCAGCAGCTTCCCGGACAGGGGGGGAAACATTCAGTACTTC
>.|TRBV5-1|.|TRBJ1-5
CASSLDGVSNQPQHF
TGCGCCAGCAGCTTGGACGGGGTGTCCAATCAGCCCCAGCATTTT
>few|TRBV29-1|.|TRBJ2-1
CSVESPASDYNEQFF
TGCAGCGTTGAATCCCCAGCCTCGGACTACAATGAGCAGTTCTTC
>.|TRBV25-1|.|TRBJ1-4
CASSEFAGDNEKLFF
TGTGCCAGCAGTGAATTTGCAGGGGATAATGAAAAACTGTTTTTT
>.|TRBV7-2|.|TRBJ2-1
CASSFYGDEQFF
TGTGCCAGCAGCTTCTATGGGGATGAGCAGTTCTTC
>.|TRBV6-6|.|TRBJ2-7
CASSDTHEQYF
TGTGCCAGCAGCGACACCCACGAGCAGTACTTC
>.|TRBV4-1|.|TRBJ2-6
CASSQARSLGANVLTF
TGCGCCAGCAGCCAAGCTCGATCACTTGGGGCCAACGTCCTGACTTTC
>.|TRBV30|.|TRBJ1-5
CAWSRAETQPQHF
TGTGCCTGGAGTCGGGCAGAAACTCAGCCCCAGCATTTT
>.|TRBV7-9|TRBD1|TRBJ1-3
CASSGHRGSSGNTIYF
TGTGCCAGCAGCGGCCACAGGGGGAGCTCTGGAAACACCATATATTTT
>.|TRBV28|TRBD1|TRBJ2-7
CASSLSGRGYIYEQYF
TGTGCCAGCAGTTTATCCGGCAGGGGGTATATCTACGAGCAGTACTTC
>.|TRBV2|.|TRBJ2-2
CASNEITGELFF
TGTGCCAGCAACGAGATAACCGGGGAGCTGTTTTTT
>.|TRBV30|TRBD1|TRBJ2-7
CAWSGLGLDRRYYEQYF
TGTGCCTGGAGTGGATTGGGGTTGGACAGGAGATACTACGAGCAGTACTTC
>.|TRBV7-2|.|TRBJ1-2
CASSLDVTARGYTF
TGTGCCAGCAGCTTAGATGTGACAGCCCGAGGCTACACCTTC
>.|TRBV10-3|.|TRBJ1-2
CAISETPAPNYGYTF
TGTGCCATCAGTGAGACTCCGGCGCCGAACTATGGCTACACCTTC
>.|TRBV20-1|.|TRBJ2-1
CSATRQAEQFF
TGCAGTGCTACCAGACAGGCCGAGCAGTTCTTC
>.|TRBV5-6|.|TRBJ2-3
CASSLTSDTQYF
TGTGCCAGCAGCTTGACGTCAGATACGCAGTATTTT
>.|TRBV28|.|TRBJ2-7
CASSRLGSYEQYF
TGTGCCAGCAGCCGCCTGGGCTCCTACGAGCAGTACTTC
>.|TRBV27|TRBD1|TRBJ2-7
CASTPGTGGEQYF
TGTGCCAGCACTCCCGGGACAGGGGGCGAGCAGTACTTC
>.|TRBV7-8|.|TRBJ2-1
CASSLRRLADEQFF
TGTGCCAGCAGCTTAAGAAGGTTGGCCGATGAGCAGTTCTTC
>once|TRBV12-3/TRBV12-4|.|TRBJ2-6
CALGTGANVLTF
TGTGCCCTCGGGACTGGGGCCAACGTCCTGACTTTC
>once|TRBV4-3|TRBD1|TRBJ1-6
CASSQVTGGQSPLHF
TGCGCCAGCAGCCAGGTTACAGGGGGACAGTCACCCCTCCACTTT
>.|TRBV9|TRBD1|TRBJ1-2
CASSVSGTASNYGYTF
TGTGCCAGCAGCGTATCTGGGACAGCTTCTAACTATGGCTACACCTTC
>few|TRBV28|.|TRBJ1-2
CASMTPGEGYTF
TGTGCCAGCATGACGCCAGGGGAGGGCTACACCTTC
>.|TRBV6-5|TRBD1|TRBJ1-6
CASRTGGDSPLHF
TGTGCCAGCAGGACAGGGGGCGATTCACCCCTCCACTTT
>few|TRBV4-1|.|TRBJ2-7
CASSRSETYEQYF
TGCGCCAGCAGCCGATCCGAGACCTACGAGCAGTACTTC
>.|TRBV3-1/TRBV3-2|.|TRBJ2-7
CASSHTGTGSYEQYF
TGTGCCAGCAGCCACACCGGGACGGGCTCCTACGAGCAGTACTTC
>once|TRBV4-1|TRBD1|TRBJ1-2
CASSQPGQGLYGYTF
TGCGCCAGCAGCCAGCCGGGACAGGGTTTGTATGGCTACACCTTC
>.|TRBV18|.|TRBJ2-1
CASSLLGTYNEQFF
TGTGCCAGCTCATTGCTAGGAACCTACAATGAGCAGTTCTTC
>.|TRBV19|TRBD1|TRBJ1-6
CASSMPGQGDSPLHF
TGTGCCAGTAGTATGCCCGGACAGGGGGATTCACCCCTCCACTTT
>.|TRBV6-5|TRBD1|TRBJ2-7
CASSHGQGAYEQYF
TGTGCCAGCAGTCATGGACAGGGGGCATACGAGCAGTACTTC
>.|TRBV7-2|.|TRBJ1-2
CASSGSWAPARGYTF
TGTGCCAGCAGCGGAAGTTGGGCCCCCGCCCGAGGCTACACCTTC
>.|TRBV6-5|.|TRBJ1-2
CASSYDGSPNYGYTF
TGTGCCAGCAGTTACGATGGCAGCCCTAACTATGGCTACACCTTC
>.|TRBV6-6|.|TRBJ2-3
CASTSRGVGADTQYF
TGTGCCAGCACCTCTAGGGGAGTCGGCGCAGATACGCAGTATTTT
>.|TRBV18|.|TRBJ2-3
CASSRDGTPGGTQYF
TGTGCCAGCTCACGGGACGGGACGCCCGGAGGTACGCAGTATTTT
>.|TRBV27|TRBD1|TRBJ2-7
CASSLGQGGSEQYF
TGTGCCAGCAGCTTGGGACAGGGGGGATCCGAGCAGTACTTC